These T cell receptor beta chains were read from a single sample in a study of identical twins. A single record per CDR3 protein comes from TCRdb applying MiXCR to the 5' RACE reads. The table lists just under 650,000 distinct CDR3 sequences, roughly 7.2% of them singletons. These data are also associated with another study on yellow fever vaccine responses in identical twins.

Source material: PBMCs. All receptors derive from a woman between 18 and 29 years old in good health. Each CDR3 is given without its conserved first and last residue. D genes are given only for firm matches.

CDR3aa	v_gene	j_gene	d_gene
SAEDRVDYTGELF	TRBV20-1	TRBJ2-2	TRBD1
ASSRAWGENTEAF	TRBV5-1	TRBJ1-1	.
ASSQGGWIAGTEQF	TRBV3-1	TRBJ2-1	TRBD2
ASSPEGGLAITDTQY	TRBV6-1	TRBJ2-3	TRBD2
ASSFGGQVGTDTQY	TRBV12-3/TRBV12-4	TRBJ2-3	TRBD1
ASSRAKETQY	TRBV2	TRBJ2-5	.
ASSLQGAHNEQF	TRBV12-3/TRBV12-4	TRBJ2-1	TRBD1
ASSPGGGPGELF	TRBV11-2	TRBJ2-2	TRBD2
ASSPRDRIGSEQF	TRBV7-6	TRBJ2-1	TRBD1
ASSEARTTNTEAF	TRBV6-1	TRBJ1-1	.
ASSSGPGVGVDTEAF	TRBV5-1	TRBJ1-1	.
ASSWTSGIKETQY	TRBV12-3/TRBV12-4	TRBJ2-5	TRBD2
ASSPDRVEAF	TRBV27	TRBJ1-1	TRBD1
ASSQRLEDTQY	TRBV3-1	TRBJ2-3	.
TSSLRRRSLKGSTDTQY	TRBV12-3/TRBV12-4	TRBJ2-3	.
ASSLIRSNTEAF	TRBV5-1	TRBJ1-1	.
ASGLWTSGGEQY	TRBV12-5	TRBJ2-7	TRBD2
SARQANSPLH	TRBV20-1	TRBJ1-6	.
ASSLQREAYEQY	TRBV27	TRBJ2-7	TRBD2
SAIRQGLAKNIQY	TRBV20-1	TRBJ2-4	TRBD1
ASSKGQGGVYEQY	TRBV12-3/TRBV12-4	TRBJ2-7	TRBD1
ASSFRGGETQY	TRBV27	TRBJ2-5	.
ASSLVRMAYNEQF	TRBV12-3/TRBV12-4	TRBJ2-1	.
ASSFDSLGTEAF	TRBV12-3/TRBV12-4	TRBJ1-1	.
ASSFFAAGNQPQH	TRBV12-3/TRBV12-4	TRBJ1-5	.
SVEGQGAEQF	TRBV29-1	TRBJ2-1	TRBD1
ATSRDGTSPFDEQF	TRBV15	TRBJ2-1	TRBD2
ASSETGTSGGDRNTQY	TRBV5-5	TRBJ2-3	TRBD2
ASSQREAPSYEQY	TRBV4-2	TRBJ2-7	TRBD2
ASSYSPGSEAF	TRBV6-2/TRBV6-3	TRBJ1-1	.
ASSLGSRSQY	TRBV7-8	TRBJ2-5	.
ASSQTGPDTQY	TRBV12-3/TRBV12-4	TRBJ2-3	.
ASCLALIVSNANTGELF	TRBV12-3/TRBV12-4	TRBJ2-2	.
ASSPPGGTQPQH	TRBV28	TRBJ1-5	.
ATSGDSNQPQH	TRBV24-1	TRBJ1-5	.
ASSFAQLRETQY	TRBV11-2	TRBJ2-5	.
SAVRGYNSPLH	TRBV20-1	TRBJ1-6	.
ASRGWGTEAF	TRBV12-3/TRBV12-4	TRBJ1-1	.
ASSSIGGDGIQY	TRBV7-8	TRBJ2-4	.
SVEDRFSQRGAYNEQF	TRBV29-1	TRBJ2-1	TRBD2
ASSIRTSGGVDTQY	TRBV7-8	TRBJ2-3	TRBD2
ASSSRQGMGYEQY	TRBV5-1	TRBJ2-7	TRBD1
ASSLGQSLEAF	TRBV4-1	TRBJ1-1	.
ASRKMGREKTGELF	TRBV21-1	TRBJ2-2	.
ASSSLAESYEQY	TRBV6-1	TRBJ2-7	TRBD2
ASSYGADTGELF	TRBV6-5	TRBJ2-2	.
ASSLHGKVGDEQF	TRBV5-1	TRBJ2-1	.
SVVKGLQETQY	TRBV29-1	TRBJ2-5	.